The 18 T cell receptor beta chains below were found in one sample sequenced in a study of T cells after posttransplantation cyclophosphamide. Generated by immunoSEQ multiplex PCR, the TCRdb table keeps only in-frame clones and is missing some. The sample yields over 30,000 clones, without any singletons. The material sequenced was PBMCs. These receptors all come from a woman between 50 and 59 years old in good health and a related stem cell transplant donor.

In its sample, this clone was seen many times. V is TRBV11-2 and J is TRBJ1-1, with a weak D call TRBD1 (5 bases). This CDR3 contains 17 residues. The ends were cut back, 5 bases at V and 0 bases at J, with 19 bases in the middle. Germline lookup yields CDR1 SGHAT and CDR2 FQNNGV. The CDR3 DNA sequence: TGTGCCAGCAGCCCAAGCCCTGTGACAGACATGAACACTGAAGCTTTCTTT. Translating it yields CASSPSPVTDMNTEAFF.

This clone was picked up a small number of times. A much larger clone sits a single nucleotide away, making a read error possible. Lacking the conserved final phenylalanine or tryptophan, this CDR3 likely reflects a read error. The V call is TRBV27, the J call TRBJ1-1, with D tentatively TRBD1 (5 bases). The germline V gene encodes CDR1 MNHEY and CDR2 SMNVEV (reference sequence). The CDR3 consists of 14 residues. Trimming left V 6 bases short and J 4 bases short, with 15 bases between. The CDR3 region is CASRRGVVGTEAFL. The CDR3 DNA follows: TGTGCCAGCAGACGGGGGGTTGTAGGCACTGAAGCTTTCCTT.

This clone was seen ten or more times. J is TRBJ1-1 and V is TRBV10-3; TRBD1 agrees at 10 bases. Trimming at V came to 3 bases and at J to 11 bases, leaving 12 bases not matched to a gene. The CDR3 loop spans 15 amino acids. Germline CDR1 ENHRY, CDR2 SYGVKD. This CDR3 reads CAISDIGQGGRGAFF. The CDR3 nucleotides are TGTGCCATCAGTGACATTGGACAGGGGGGTCGTGGGGCTTTCTTT.

This clone was found many times. V gene TRBV27 combines with J gene TRBJ1-2; tentatively, D is TRBD1 (5 bases). The CDR3 has 13 residues. Trimming shortened V by 5 bases and J by 2 bases, and 9 bases separated the two germline ends. Germline V CDR1 and CDR2: MNHEY, SMNVEV (reference sequence). The CDR3 nucleotides are TGTGCCAGCAGTCCCGGGGGGAACTATGGCTACACCTTC. This gives the protein CASSPGGNYGYTF.

Ten or more counts support this clone. In nucleotides, the CDR3 is TGTGCCAGCAGGAACATGGGACTTTCCTACGAGCAGTACTTC. Protein: CASRNMGLSYEQYF. The chain employs TRBV28 and TRBJ2-7; a weak D match, TRBD2 (6 bases). In germline, CDR1 is MDHEN, CDR2 SYDVKM. The CDR3 loop spans 14 amino acids. The V gene lost 6 bases and the J gene lost 1 base, with 13 bases spanning the gap.

In this sample, this clone turned up many times. The rearrangement joins TRBV28 to TRBJ2-3; 10 bases map to TRBD2. Germline CDR1 reads MDHEN; CDR2 reads SYDVKM. This CDR3 spans 17 amino acids. The V and J ends lost 2 bases and 4 bases, in that order; junction bases with no gene match: 9. Written as DNA, the CDR3 is TGTGCCAGCAGTTTACGACAGAGCGGGGGGGAGGCAGATACGCAGTATTTT. Encoded protein: CASSLRQSGGEADTQYF.

The table lists this clone with many counts. The rearrangement uses TRBV6-5 and TRBJ2-1, with a tentative D call TRBD2 (6 bases). This CDR3 has 14 amino acids. V was trimmed by 0 bases and J by 8 bases, leaving 11 bases between them. CDR1 MNHEY and CDR2 SVGAGI come from the germline V gene. CDR3: CASSYSGGKDEQFF. The CDR3, as DNA: TGTGCCAGCAGTTACTCCGGAGGGAAGGATGAGCAGTTCTTC.

The CDR3 nucleotides read TGTGCCAGCAGACACGCAGACAGGGTAGCTAACTATGGCTACACCTTC. It translates to CASRHADRVANYGYTF. The rearrangement uses TRBV7-2 and TRBJ1-2; 7 nucleotides match TRBD1. The CDR3 has 16 amino acids. Germline trimming cut 6 bases from V and 0 bases from J; bases unmatched to any gene: 10. From germline, CDR1 is SGHTA and CDR2 FQGNSA.

This clone was recorded at least ten times. The gene calls are TRBV20-1 and TRBJ1-1; D unclear. Germline values: CDR1 DFQATT, CDR2 SNEGSKA (reference sequence). The V gene lost 8 bases and the J gene lost 2 bases, with 9 bases spanning the gap. The length of the CDR3 is 11 residues. The CDR3 DNA reads TGCAGTCCATCAGTTAACACTGAAGCTTTCTTT. It specifies CSPSVNTEAFF.

This clone was counted ten times or more. This chain links TRBV28 with TRBJ2-7, with TRBD1 matching 10 bases. Germline V gene data show CDR1 as MDHEN and CDR2 as SYDVKM. The CDR3 loop spans 15 amino acids. The V gene end was trimmed by 5 bases and the J gene end by 3 bases; junction bases not matched to a gene: 7. The DNA of the CDR3 is TGTGCCAGCAGTACAGTGGGACAGGGGTTCTACGAGCAGTACTTC. As protein: CASSTVGQGFYEQYF.

This clone occurred many times. This chain joins TRBV25-1 and TRBJ2-3, with D possibly TRBD1 on 5 matching bases. The CDR3 is made up of 15 amino acids. Germline CDR1 reads MGHDK; CDR2 reads SYGVNS. The V gene lost 4 bases and the J gene lost 2 bases, with 13 bases spanning the gap. CDR3 sequence: CASSGGRLLTDTQYF. CDR3 nucleotides: TGTGCCAGCAGTGGGGGCCGGCTACTCACAGATACGCAGTATTTT.

This clone has a count of ten or more. The CDR3 loop is CASSEGGVTTDTQYF. DNA for the CDR3: TGTGCCAGCAGTGAAGGCGGGGTGACCACAGATACGCAGTATTTT. V usage is TRBV6-4 and J usage is TRBJ2-3; the D gene is possibly TRBD2 (6 bases). With 3 bases removed from V and 2 bases from J, the gap between germline ends came to 12 bases. Germline loops: CDR1 MRHNA, CDR2 SNTAGT. The CDR3 contains 15 residues.

This clone was recorded many times. The chain couples TRBV5-1 to TRBJ1-1; tentative D call: TRBD1 (6 bases). There are 14 residues in the CDR3. With 4 bases removed from V and 4 bases from J, the gap between germline ends came to 14 bases. CDR1 and CDR2 (germline): SGHRS, YFSETQ. CDR3 region: CASSAYRAGTEAFF. CDR3 nucleotide sequence: TGCGCCAGCAGCGCATACAGGGCGGGCACTGAAGCTTTCTTT.

The rearrangement joins TRBV4-1 to TRBJ2-5, with D unresolved. This CDR3 has 14 amino acids. The germline V gene has CDR1 MGHRA and CDR2 YSYEKL. V lost 1 base and J lost 3, with 9 bases in between. CDR3 region: CASSQGGLEETQYF. The CDR3 DNA reads as TGCGCCAGCAGCCAAGGAGGATTGGAAGAGACCCAGTACTTC.

This clone was counted a few times. The CDR3 loop is CASSVGLAGVYNEQFF. Written as DNA, the CDR3 is TGTGCCAGCAGCGTGGGACTAGCGGGGGTCTACAATGAGCAGTTCTTC. The chain uses TRBV9 and TRBJ2-1; 14 bases line up with TRBD2. J gave up 3 bases and V 2 bases, and 1 base lay outside the gene matches. CDR1 and CDR2 (germline): SGDLS, YYNGEE. The CDR3 spans 16 residues.

This clone was counted at least ten times. The rearrangement uses TRBV10-1 and TRBJ1-1, with a weak D call TRBD1 (5 bases). V shed 1 base and J shed 6 bases, with 12 bases lying between them. Germline V lookup: CDR1 WNHNN, CDR2 SYGVQD (reference sequence). This CDR3 has 14 amino acids. The CDR3 nucleotides read TGCGCCAGCAGTGAGTTCGGGGGAAGCGCTGAAGCTTTCTTT. This gives the protein CASSEFGGSAEAFF.

This clone showed up many times. The V call is TRBV18, the J call TRBJ1-3; weak D call: TRBD1 (5 bases). This CDR3 has 15 residues. Germline V gene lookup returns CDR1 KGHSH and CDR2 LQKENI. Trimming left V 3 bases short and J 2 bases short, with 11 bases between. CDR3 bases: TGTGCCAGCTCACCTACCACGGGGGCTGGAAACACCATATATTTT. It translates to CASSPTTGAGNTIYF.

This chain joins TRBV28 and TRBJ2-7; no clear D. This CDR3 comprises 12 residues. The V end lost 8 bases, the J end lost 3 bases, and 11 bases lay between the germline ends. CDR1 and CDR2 from the germline V gene are MDHEN and SYDVKM. The CDR3 loop is CASSTVIYEQYF. CDR3 sequence (DNA): TGTGCCAGCTCCACGGTCATCTACGAGCAGTACTTC. Looking up the rest from reference TRBV28 and TRBJ2-7 gives the full variable domain: DVKVTQSSRYLVKRTGEKVFLECVQDMDHENMFWYRQDPGLGLRLIYFSYDVKMKEKGDIPEGYSVSREKKERFSLILESASTNQTSMYLCASSTVIYEQYFGPGTRLTVT.